The clone carrying this T cell receptor beta chain was seen a single time. This sample was included in a study of T cell changes during pregnancy in multiple sclerosis. The ends were cut back, 10 bases at V and 3 bases at J, with 24 bases in the middle. The germline V gene encodes CDR1 SGHVS and CDR2 FQNEAQ. This CDR3 contains 16 residues. The table came from immunoSEQ multiplex PCR; TCRdb's copy has only in-frame clones and leaves some out. The sample lists some 94,000 clones; approximately 89% were seen once. The chain recombines TRBV7-8 with TRBJ2-5; the D gene is possibly TRBD2 (6 bases). This specimen was peripheral blood, taken in the first trimester of pregnancy. The TCR was taken from a female donor in good health, enrolled as a control in a pregnancy study. Here the CDR3 reads CATYRTGLAKKETQYF. CDR3 DNA: TGTGCCACATACCGGACGGGGCTAGCGAAAAAAGAGACCCAGTACTTC.